These 15 T cell receptor beta chains were all obtained from the same sample, sequenced in a study of cytomegalovirus exposure and HLA in healthy donors. A multiplex PCR was run with 60 Vbeta primers and 13 Jbeta primers. Some clones are missing from TCRdb's copy, which holds only in-frame ones; the method was immunoSEQ multiplex PCR. The data contain about 210,000 clones, approximately 82% of them singletons. The sample taken for sequencing was PBMCs. The receptors derive from a woman aged 50 to 60 in good health and CMV-seropositive.

There are a few counts of this clone. The rearrangement links TRBV5-8 to TRBJ2-7; 9 positions agree with TRBD1. Germline assignment: CDR1 SGHTS and CDR2 YDEGEE. The V and J ends lost 4 bases and 3 bases, in that order; junction bases with no gene match: 5. The CDR3 is made up of 14 amino acids. The CDR3 coding sequence is TGTGCCAGCAGCCAAGGGACAGGGAGCTACGAGCAGTACTTC. The encoded protein is CASSQGTGSYEQYF.

This clone has only one observation. The J gene is TRBJ1-3, the V gene TRBV30, with D uncertain. Germline CDR1 GTSNPN, CDR2 SVGIG (reference sequence). The V and J ends lost 1 base and 0 bases respectively, with 7 bases between them. CDR3 size: 14 residues. The CDR3 DNA sequence: TGTGCCTGGAGTGGCGGTATCTCTGGAAACACCATATATTTT. Encoded protein: CAWSGGISGNTIYF.

The V and J genes are TRBV19 and TRBJ1-2, with D perhaps TRBD1 (6 bases). This CDR3 contains 15 residues. Germline V gene sequence: CDR1 LNHDA, CDR2 SQIVND (reference sequence). V was cut by 5 bases and J by 4 bases, with 17 bases left in between. The CDR3 is CASSPGAGVVYGYTF. The CDR3 bases are TGTGCCAGTAGTCCTGGGGCAGGGGTCGTCTATGGCTACACCTTC.

This chain uses TRBV5-1 with TRBJ1-2; the D gene is possibly TRBD1 (6 bases). The CDR3 contains 12 residues. Between the trimmed V and J ends, which lost 4 bases and 6 bases, there was a span of 10 bases. CDR1 is SGHRS and CDR2 is YFSETQ in the germline V gene. In DNA, the CDR3 is TGCGCCAGCAGCAGCTACAGGGATGGCTACACCTTC. It codes for CASSSYRDGYTF.

The genes are TRBV7-4 and TRBJ1-2, with D perhaps matching TRBD1 (5 bases). The CDR3 is 17 residues long. Deletions cut 2 bases from V and 0 bases from J, with 16 bases between. Germline V lookup: CDR1 SGHVT, CDR2 SQSDAQ. CDR3 sequence (DNA): TGTGCCAGCAGCTTAATTGACAGTGGAGAAGCTAACTATGGCTACACCTTC. The encoded protein is CASSLIDSGEANYGYTF.

The chain employs TRBV7-2 and TRBJ2-2, with D hard to call. V lost 3 bases, J lost 4 bases, and 6 bases lay in between. Germline CDR1 SGHTA, CDR2 FQGNSA. The CDR3 covers 13 residues. The CDR3 nucleotides are TGTGCCAGCAGCTTTTACGGCACCGGGGAGCTGTTTTTT. Amino acid sequence: CASSFYGTGELFF.

This chain links TRBV19 with TRBJ1-2; D remains ambiguous. The V end was cut by 6 bases, the J end by 4 bases, with 12 bases between. This CDR3 contains 13 residues. The germline V gene encodes CDR1 LNHDA and CDR2 SQIVND (reference sequence). As DNA, the CDR3 is TGTGCCAGTAGCTCCCCTGGGCCCTATGGCTACACCTTC. Its translation is CASSSPGPYGYTF.

The chain joins TRBV5-1 to TRBJ1-1; TRBD1 is a possible D gene (6 bases). The length of the CDR3 is 17 residues. Trimming took 0 bases from V and 0 from J, leaving 15 bases between them. Germline CDR1 SGHRS, CDR2 YFSETQ. The CDR3 DNA is TGCGCCAGCAGCTTGGCCAGGGGATTAGTAATGAACACTGAAGCTTTCTTT. Amino acids: CASSLARGLVMNTEAFF.

The chain links TRBV11-2 to TRBJ2-5, with a possible D match to TRBD1 (5 bases). The CDR3 has 14 amino acids. The V end was cut by 5 bases, the J end by 4 bases, with 14 bases between. The germline V gene encodes CDR1 SGHAT and CDR2 FQNNGV. The CDR3 protein is CASSIVGRLETQYF. CDR3 DNA: TGTGCCAGCAGCATCGTGGGGCGTTTAGAGACCCAGTACTTC.

As regards this clone: At the DNA level, this CDR3 is encoded by other sequences in the same sample as well. The V call is TRBV19, the J call TRBJ2-5; no definite D call. Trimming left V 3 bases short and J 4 bases short, with 3 bases between. Germline-derived CDR1 and CDR2 are LNHDA and SQIVND (reference sequence). This CDR3 comprises 11 residues. The CDR3: CASSIRETQYF. The CDR3 bases are TGTGCCAGTAGTATCCGAGAGACCCAGTACTTC.

This sequence joins TRBV18 and TRBJ2-7, with 7 bases that match TRBD1. This CDR3 has 15 amino acids. CDR1 KGHSH and CDR2 LQKENI come from the germline V gene. Trimming cost V 3 bases and J 0 bases; bases outside gene matches: 5. CDR3 coding DNA: TGTGCCAGCTCACCCCTCCGGGACAGCTCCTACGAGCAGTACTTC. It specifies CASSPLRDSSYEQYF.

This chain uses TRBV7-9 with TRBJ2-3, with TRBD2 matching 11 bases. There are 17 residues in the CDR3. Germline V gives CDR1 SEHNR, CDR2 FQNEAQ (reference sequence). J was trimmed by 2 bases and V by 3 bases; bases with no gene match: 7. The CDR3 sequence: CASSLSIAGGITDTQYF. The CDR3 coding sequence is TGTGCCAGCAGCTTGTCTATAGCGGGGGGGATCACAGATACGCAGTATTTT.

The chain combines TRBV7-6 with TRBJ2-1; possibly TRBD1 for D (6 bases). The germline V gene encodes CDR1 SGHVS and CDR2 FNYEAQ. CDR3 length: 15 amino acids. The V end lost 4 bases, the J end lost 2 bases, and 12 bases lay between the germline ends. The CDR3, as DNA: TGTGCCAGCAGCTCGGTCCGGACAGCCTACAATGAGCAGTTCTTC. Its protein product is CASSSVRTAYNEQFF.

The count of this clone is one. The genes are TRBV7-9 and TRBJ2-5; TRBD2 aligns across 12 bases. The CDR3 length is 15 residues. Trimming removed 5 bases from V and 4 bases from J; junction bases left unmatched: 5. Germline assignment: CDR1 SEHNR and CDR2 FQNEAQ (reference sequence). Written as DNA, the CDR3 is TGTGCCAGCAGCGATCCGGGACTAGCGGGAGAGACCCAGTACTTC. This codes for CASSDPGLAGETQYF.

The genes are TRBV6-1 and TRBJ1-6; weak D call: TRBD1 (6 bases). CDR1 is MNHNS, CDR2 SASEGT, per germline. The CDR3 spans 14 residues. The germline V and J ends were trimmed by 1 base and 10 bases, with 11 bases remaining between them. CDR3 bases: TGTGCCAGCAGTGAAGAGGGGGTTAGATCACCCCTCCACTTT. It is translated as CASSEEGVRSPLHF.